What follows are 12 T cell receptor beta chains derived from one specimen sequenced in a study of blood T cell repertoires in COVID-19. TCRdb's copy holds only in-frame clones and misses some; the assay was immunoSEQ multiplex PCR. Of under 200,000 clones in the sample, roughly 85% were seen once. Sequenced sample: peripheral blood. These receptors came from an older woman with COVID-19, enrolled during active disease.

V is TRBV19 and J is TRBJ1-1; maybe TRBD1 (6 bases). Trimming removed 7 bases at V and 5 bases at J, with 14 bases between. Looked up from germline, CDR1 is LNHDA and CDR2 is SQIVND (reference sequence). The CDR3 has 13 residues. The CDR3 region has the DNA TGTGCCAGTAACCGTAGGGGGACAACTGAAGCTTTCTTT. As protein: CASNRRGTTEAFF.

The table lists this clone with a few counts. This chain uses TRBV14 with TRBJ1-2, with D perhaps matching TRBD1 (6 bases). CDR1 is SGHDN and CDR2 is FVKESK in the germline V gene. V was shortened by 4 bases and J by 5 bases, with 11 bases between the two germline ends. There are 13 residues in the CDR3. The CDR3: CASSPEDRYGYTF. The DNA for the CDR3 is TGTGCCAGCAGCCCAGAGGACAGATATGGCTACACCTTC.

The V and J genes are TRBV19 and TRBJ1-5, with D uncertain. The V end was cut by 7 bases, the J end by 2 bases, with 12 bases between. The CDR3 spans 14 residues. The V gene's germline CDR1 is LNHDA and CDR2 SQIVND (reference sequence). CDR3 bases: TGTGCCAGTAAAGCCTCGGAGGGCAATCAGCCCCAGCATTTT. Its translation: CASKASEGNQPQHF.

The rearrangement joins TRBV30 to TRBJ2-1, with TRBD1 identical over 11 bases. The germline V gene encodes CDR1 GTSNPN and CDR2 SVGIG (reference sequence). CDR3 size: 14 residues. V was clipped by 5 bases and J by 11 bases; unmatched bases: 11. The CDR3 spells CAWAGTGGGSKQFF. The CDR3 DNA reads as TGTGCCTGGGCCGGGACAGGGGGAGGGAGTAAGCAGTTCTTC.

This chain connects TRBV3-1 (or the pseudogene TRBV3-2) to TRBJ2-1, with a tentative D call TRBD2 (6 bases). V was trimmed by 3 bases and J by 5 bases, leaving 11 bases between them. Looked up from germline, CDR1 is LGHDT and CDR2 is YNNKEL (reference sequence). The CDR3 has 14 residues. The CDR3 DNA follows: TGTGCCAGCAGCCAGAGGGCGGGAAACAATGAGCAGTTCTTC. Translating it yields CASSQRAGNNEQFF.

This chain links TRBV3-1 (or the pseudogene TRBV3-2) with TRBJ1-2, with D possibly being TRBD1 (5 bases). Germline assignment: CDR1 LGHDT and CDR2 YNNKEL (reference sequence). Trimming shortened V by 0 bases and J by 5 bases, and 10 bases separated the two germline ends. This CDR3 is 14 amino acids long. This CDR3 reads CASSQDYRPYGYTF. The CDR3 nucleotides read TGTGCCAGCAGCCAAGATTACAGGCCATATGGCTACACCTTC.

CDR3 in amino acids: CASSLQTITDTQYF. In DNA form, the CDR3 reads TGTGCCAGCAGTCTTCAGACTATCACAGATACGCAGTATTTT. V usage is TRBV27 and J usage is TRBJ2-3; D perhaps matches TRBD2 (5 bases). Germline CDR1 reads MNHEY; CDR2 reads SMNVEV (reference sequence). The V gene lost 5 bases and the J gene lost 2 bases, with 11 bases spanning the gap. This CDR3 has 14 residues.

The chain employs TRBV5-5 and TRBJ1-1, with D perhaps TRBD1 (6 bases). Deletions cut 5 bases from V and 1 base from J, with 9 bases between. This CDR3 spans 13 amino acids. CDR1 and CDR2 (germline): SGHKS, YYEKEE (reference sequence). The CDR3 bases are TGTGCCAGCAGTAAACAGGGGAACACTGAAGCTTTCTTT. The encoded protein is CASSKQGNTEAFF.

This rearrangement joins TRBV3-1 (or the pseudogene TRBV3-2) to TRBJ1-2; 7 bases align to TRBD1. The V and J ends lost 4 bases and 4 bases, in that order; junction bases with no gene match: 9. Germline CDR1 LGHDT, CDR2 YNNKEL (reference sequence). The CDR3 consists of 15 residues. The CDR3 loop is CASSLTGETSYGYTF. The CDR3 DNA follows: TGTGCCAGCAGCCTTACAGGGGAGACCTCCTATGGCTACACCTTC.

This sequence joins TRBV5-1 and TRBJ2-7, with D possibly matching TRBD2 (5 bases). The germline V gene has CDR1 SGHRS and CDR2 YFSETQ. V lost 4 bases, J lost 7 bases, and 15 bases lay in between. The CDR3 totals 13 residues. CDR3 residues: CASSLQSPGEQYV. The CDR3 DNA is TGCGCCAGCAGCCTACAGTCCCCGGGGGAGCAGTACGTC.

This chain links TRBV15 with TRBJ1-2; no reliable D call. Trimming pared 0 bases from V and 2 bases from J, leaving 7 bases between. Germline CDR1 reads LNHNV; CDR2 reads YYDKDF (reference sequence). The CDR3 has 14 amino acids. The CDR3 nucleotides are TGTGCCACCAGCAGAGACGCGGGAAACTATGGCTACACCTTC. Translated, it gives CATSRDAGNYGYTF. Together with reference TRBV15 and TRBJ1-2, the CDR3 gives the full variable domain: DAMVIQNPRYQVTQFGKPVTLSCSQTLNHNVMYWYQQKSSQAPKLLFHYYDKDFNNEADTPDNFQSRRPNTSFCFLDIRSPGLGDTAMYLCATSRDAGNYGYTFGSGTRLTVV.

The chain uses TRBV6-4 and TRBJ2-6; D gene unclear. Germline V gene data show CDR1 as MRHNA and CDR2 as SNTAGT. The CDR3 has 14 amino acids. Trimming took off 7 bases at V and 2 bases at J, with 9 bases between the two ends. CDR3 sequence: CASKIEAGANVLTF. The CDR3 DNA reads as TGTGCCAGCAAAATTGAGGCTGGGGCCAACGTCCTGACTTTC.